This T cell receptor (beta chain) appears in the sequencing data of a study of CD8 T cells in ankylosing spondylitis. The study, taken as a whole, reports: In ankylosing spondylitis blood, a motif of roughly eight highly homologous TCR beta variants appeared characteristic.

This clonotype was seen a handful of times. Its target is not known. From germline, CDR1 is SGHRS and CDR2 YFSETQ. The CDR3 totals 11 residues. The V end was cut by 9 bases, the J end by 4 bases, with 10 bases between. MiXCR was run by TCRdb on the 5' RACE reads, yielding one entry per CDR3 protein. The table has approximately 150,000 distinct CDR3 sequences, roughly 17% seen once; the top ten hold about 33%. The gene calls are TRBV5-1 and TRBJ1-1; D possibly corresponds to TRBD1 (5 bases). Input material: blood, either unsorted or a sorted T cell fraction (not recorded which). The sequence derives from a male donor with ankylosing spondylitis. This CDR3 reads CATSRGTEAFF. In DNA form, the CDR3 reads TGCGCCACCTCAAGGGGCACTGAAGCTTTCTTT.